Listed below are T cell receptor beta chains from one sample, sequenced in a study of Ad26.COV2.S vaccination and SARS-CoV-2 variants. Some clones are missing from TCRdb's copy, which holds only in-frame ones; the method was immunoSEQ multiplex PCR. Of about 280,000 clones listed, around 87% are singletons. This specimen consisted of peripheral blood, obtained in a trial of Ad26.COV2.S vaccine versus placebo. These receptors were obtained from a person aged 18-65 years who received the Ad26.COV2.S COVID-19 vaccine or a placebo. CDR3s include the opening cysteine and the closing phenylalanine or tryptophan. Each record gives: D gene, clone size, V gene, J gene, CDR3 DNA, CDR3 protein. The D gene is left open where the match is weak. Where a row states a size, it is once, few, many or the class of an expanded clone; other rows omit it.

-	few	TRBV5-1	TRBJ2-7	TGCGCCAGCAGCTCTGGGCCAGCGGGCACCTCCTACGAGCAGTACTTC	CASSSGPAGTSYEQYF
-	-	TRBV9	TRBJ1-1	TGTGCCAGCAGCCCTCGGCGAGGGGGGAACACTGAAGCTTTCTTT	CASSPRRGGNTEAFF
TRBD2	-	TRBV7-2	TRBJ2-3	TGTGCCAGCAGCTTAAATGGTCTGAGCGGGGTCACAGATACGCAGTATTTT	CASSLNGLSGVTDTQYF
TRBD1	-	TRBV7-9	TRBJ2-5	TGTGCCAGCAGCTTTTCCGCGGACAGGCAAGAGACCCAGTACTTC	CASSFSADRQETQYF
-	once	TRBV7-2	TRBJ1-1	TGTGCCAGCAGCTTAGCGCAACTCGGACAAGCGAACACTGAAGCTTTCTTT	CASSLAQLGQANTEAFF
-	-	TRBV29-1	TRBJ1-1	TGCAGCGTTTGGAGCAATTTGAACACTGAAGCTTTCTTT	CSVWSNLNTEAFF
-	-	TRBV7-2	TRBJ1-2	TGTGCCAGCAGCTTAGGGGGTTCCGGACGCCACTATGGCTACACCTTC	CASSLGGSGRHYGYTF
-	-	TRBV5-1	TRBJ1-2	TGCGCCAGCAGCCAAAGCTGGGTAAAGGACGATGGTGGCTACACCTTC	CASSQSWVKDDGGYTF
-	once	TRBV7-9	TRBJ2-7	TGTGCCAGCAGCTTGGCCAGGAACTACGAGCAGTACTTC	CASSLARNYEQYF
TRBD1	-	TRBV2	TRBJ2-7	TGTGCCAGCAGTCGGACAGGGTTGGAGCAGTACTTC	CASSRTGLEQYF
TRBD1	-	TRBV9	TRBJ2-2	TGTGCCAGCAGCGGGACAGGGTATTTGGGGGAGCTGTTTTTT	CASSGTGYLGELFF
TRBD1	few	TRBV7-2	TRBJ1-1	TGTGCCAGCAGTTTCCGACAGGGGAACACTGAAGCTTTCTTT	CASSFRQGNTEAFF
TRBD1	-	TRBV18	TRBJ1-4	TGTGCCAGCTCACCGGGACAGGTTGTTGAAAAACTGTTTTTT	CASSPGQVVEKLFF
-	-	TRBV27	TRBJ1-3	TGTGCCAGCAGGGCAGGCAACTCTGGAAACACCATATATTTT	CASRAGNSGNTIYF
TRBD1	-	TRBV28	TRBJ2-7	TGTGCCAGCAGTTTGGTTGCGACAGGGTCCTACAGTTACGAGCAGTACTTC	CASSLVATGSYSYEQYF
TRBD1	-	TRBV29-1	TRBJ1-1	TGCAGCGTTGATCCAGGGGGACAGGCCTTTTTCTTT	CSVDPGGQAFFF
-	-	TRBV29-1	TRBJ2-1	TGCAGCGCTGCGGGCGGTAGCTCCTACAATGAGCAGTTCTTC	CSAAGGSSYNEQFF
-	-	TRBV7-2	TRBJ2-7	TGTGCCAGCAGCGCCCGGGCCTCCTACGAGCAGTACTTC	CASSARASYEQYF
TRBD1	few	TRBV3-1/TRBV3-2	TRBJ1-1	TGTGCCAGCAGCTTTCCCGGGACAGACACTGAAGCTTTCTTT	CASSFPGTDTEAFF
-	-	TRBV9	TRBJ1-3	TGTGCCAGCAGCGCGAAGAGGACAACTGGAAACACCATATATTTT	CASSAKRTTGNTIYF
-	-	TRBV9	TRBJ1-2	TGTGCCAGCAGCCTCCGATCGGACGGAGGCTACTATGGCTACACCTTC	CASSLRSDGGYYGYTF
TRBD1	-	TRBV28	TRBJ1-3	TGTGCCAGCAGTTCTCCAGGGACAGGTTCATATCTGAACACCATATATTTT	CASSSPGTGSYLNTIYF
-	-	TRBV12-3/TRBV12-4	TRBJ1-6	TGTGCCAGCAGTTTAAGTGGTTCACCCCTCCACTTT	CASSLSGSPLHF
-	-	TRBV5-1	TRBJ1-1	TGCGCCAGCAGCTTGGGGACGGGAGGGGAAGCTTTCTTT	CASSLGTGGEAFF
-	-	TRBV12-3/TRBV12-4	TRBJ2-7	TGTGCCAGCAGTTCTAGTGGGTACGAGCAGTACTTC	CASSSSGYEQYF
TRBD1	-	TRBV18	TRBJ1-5	TGTGCCAGCTCAAGTCAGGGGGCCGGCAGCAATCAGCCCCAGCATTTT	CASSSQGAGSNQPQHF
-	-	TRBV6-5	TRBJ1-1	TGTGCCAGCAGTTTCCGGGACGGCGGAGCTTTCTTT	CASSFRDGGAFF
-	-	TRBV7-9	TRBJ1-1	TGTGCCAGCAGCTTATTCGGGCTGCTGAACACTGAAGCTTTCTTT	CASSLFGLLNTEAFF
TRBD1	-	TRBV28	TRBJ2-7	TGTGCCAGCAGCTACACAGGGGCGACGCCCTACGAGCAGTACTTC	CASSYTGATPYEQYF
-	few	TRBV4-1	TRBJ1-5	TGCGCCAGCAGCCGCACAGGGTTGAACAATCAGCCCCAGCATTTT	CASSRTGLNNQPQHF
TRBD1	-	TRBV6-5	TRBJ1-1	TGTGCCAGCAGTTACTCGGGGACAGCGAACACTGAAGCTTTCTTT	CASSYSGTANTEAFF
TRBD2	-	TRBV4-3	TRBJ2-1	TGCGCCAGCAGCCAAGATCGGTTAGCGGGGATGAATGAGCAGTTCTTC	CASSQDRLAGMNEQFF
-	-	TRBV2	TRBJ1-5	TGTGCCAGCAGTGATTGGGGCAATCAGCCCCAGCATTTT	CASSDWGNQPQHF
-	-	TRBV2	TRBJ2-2	TGTGCCAGCAGTGAATTGGGACCGAGGAACACCGGGGAGCTGTTTTTT	CASSELGPRNTGELFF
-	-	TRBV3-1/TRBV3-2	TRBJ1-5	TGTGCCAGCAGCCGGTCGGAGGGCCAAAATAGCAATCAGCCCCAGCATTTT	CASSRSEGQNSNQPQHF
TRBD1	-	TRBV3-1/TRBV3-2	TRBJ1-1	TGTGCCAGCAGCCACTGGGACAGGGACACTGAAGCTTTCTTT	CASSHWDRDTEAFF
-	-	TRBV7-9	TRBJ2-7	TGTGCCAGCAGCTTAGGGGGGGCCGAGCAGTACTTC	CASSLGGAEQYF
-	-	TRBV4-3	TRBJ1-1	TGCGCCAGCAGCCAAGATCTCTCAGCTGAAGCTTTCTTT	CASSQDLSAEAFF
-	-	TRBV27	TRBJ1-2	TGTGCCAGCAGTTCCTCGCGTTCTGGCTACACCTTC	CASSSSRSGYTF
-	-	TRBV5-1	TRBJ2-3	TGCGCCAGCAGCTTACGCCAGGATTACACAGATACGCAGTATTTT	CASSLRQDYTDTQYF
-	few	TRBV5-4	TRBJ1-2	TGTGCCAGCAGCTTGGCAGGGATCTCTAACTATGGCTACACCTTC	CASSLAGISNYGYTF